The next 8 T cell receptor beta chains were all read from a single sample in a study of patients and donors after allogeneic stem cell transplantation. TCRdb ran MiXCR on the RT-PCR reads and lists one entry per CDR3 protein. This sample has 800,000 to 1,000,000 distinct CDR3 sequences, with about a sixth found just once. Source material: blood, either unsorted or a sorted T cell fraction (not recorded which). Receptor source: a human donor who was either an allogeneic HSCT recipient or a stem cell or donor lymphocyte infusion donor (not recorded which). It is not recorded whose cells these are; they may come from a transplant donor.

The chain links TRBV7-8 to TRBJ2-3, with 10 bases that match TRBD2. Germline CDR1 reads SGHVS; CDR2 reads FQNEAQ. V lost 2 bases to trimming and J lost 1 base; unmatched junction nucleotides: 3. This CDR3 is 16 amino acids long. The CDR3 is CASSLRGTSGTDTQYF. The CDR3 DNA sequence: TGTGCCAGCAGCTTACGCGGGACTAGCGGCACAGATACGCAGTATTTT.

For the CDR3, the DNA is TGTGCCAGCACCCGACAGGGGGCCACAGATACGCAGTATTTT. The encoded protein is CASTRQGATDTQYF. The chain employs TRBV6-1 and TRBJ2-3, with 10 bases aligning to TRBD1. CDR3 length equals 14 residues. The V gene end was trimmed by 7 bases and the J gene end by 2 bases; junction bases not matched to a gene: 3. CDR1 and CDR2 (germline): MNHNS, SASEGT.

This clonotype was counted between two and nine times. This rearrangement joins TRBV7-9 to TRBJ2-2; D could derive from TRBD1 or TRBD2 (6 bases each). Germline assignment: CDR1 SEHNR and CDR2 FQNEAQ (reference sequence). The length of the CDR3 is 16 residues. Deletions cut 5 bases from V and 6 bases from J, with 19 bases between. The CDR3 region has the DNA TGTGCCAGCAGCCATATGAGGAACAGGGAGGCCGGGGAGCTGTTTTTT. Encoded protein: CASSHMRNREAGELFF.

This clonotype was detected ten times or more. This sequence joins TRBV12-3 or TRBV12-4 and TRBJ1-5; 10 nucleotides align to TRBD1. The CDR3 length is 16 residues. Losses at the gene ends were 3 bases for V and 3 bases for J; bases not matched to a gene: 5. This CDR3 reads CASSLVGTGDNQPQHF. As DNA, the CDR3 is TGTGCCAGCAGTTTGGTTGGGACAGGGGACAATCAGCCCCAGCATTTT.

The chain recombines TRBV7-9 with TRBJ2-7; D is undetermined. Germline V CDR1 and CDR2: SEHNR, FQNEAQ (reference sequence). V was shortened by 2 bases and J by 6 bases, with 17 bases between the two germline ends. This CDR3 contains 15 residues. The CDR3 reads CASSLTSSTVAEQYF. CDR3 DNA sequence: TGTGCCAGCAGCTTAACATCCAGCACAGTAGCCGAGCAGTACTTC.

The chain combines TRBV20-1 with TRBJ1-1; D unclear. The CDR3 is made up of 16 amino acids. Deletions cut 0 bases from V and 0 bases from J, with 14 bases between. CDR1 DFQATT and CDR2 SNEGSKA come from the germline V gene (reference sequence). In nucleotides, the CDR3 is TGCAGTGCTAGAGACTCTTCCGGCCACTTGAACACTGAAGCTTTCTTT. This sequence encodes CSARDSSGHLNTEAFF.

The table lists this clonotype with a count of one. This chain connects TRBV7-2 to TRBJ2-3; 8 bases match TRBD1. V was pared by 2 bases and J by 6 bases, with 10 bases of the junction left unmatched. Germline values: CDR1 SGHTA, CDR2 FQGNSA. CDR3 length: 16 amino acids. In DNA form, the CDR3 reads TGTGCCAGCAGCTTACGCTCGGACAGGGTAACGGATACGCAGTATTTT. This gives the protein CASSLRSDRVTDTQYF. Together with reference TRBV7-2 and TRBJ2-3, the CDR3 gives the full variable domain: GAGVSQSPSNKVTEKGKDVELRCDPISGHTALYWYRQSLGQGLEFLIYFQGNSAPDKSGLPSDRFSAERTGGSVSTLTIQRTQQEDSAVYLCASSLRSDRVTDTQYFGPGTRLTVL.

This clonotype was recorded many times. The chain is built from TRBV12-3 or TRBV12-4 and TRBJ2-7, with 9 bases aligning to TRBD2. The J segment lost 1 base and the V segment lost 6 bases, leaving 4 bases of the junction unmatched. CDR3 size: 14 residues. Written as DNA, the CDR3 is TGTGCCAGCAGCCCCCTAGCGGGGTCCTACGAGCAGTACTTC. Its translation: CASSPLAGSYEQYF.